Detailed here is one TCR beta chain. What it binds is not known. Profiling relied on immunoSEQ multiplex PCR, and the TCRdb table lists in-frame clones only, not all of them. The data show more than 100,000 clones, around 92% seen once. The data were taken from a study of T cell responses to AZD1222 COVID-19 vaccine. Study-wide findings and caveats: Vaccine-associated CD4 TCRs ranged over spike, dominating at 160-218 and 743-854. In all cases, repertoires were sampled only after the peak T cell response. Among those given AZD1222, only 6 or 7 were seropositive at baseline.

The sequences come from peripheral blood, collected on day 0 of AZD1222 vaccination. The TCR originated in an adult in good health.

The CDR3 is CASGAGANVLTF. CDR3 DNA: TGTGCCAGTGGGGCCGGGGCCAACGTCCTGACTTTC. This chain joins TRBV5-4 and TRBJ2-6; perhaps TRBD1 as D (5 bases). The CDR3 loop spans 12 amino acids. The germline V and J ends were trimmed by 8 bases and 4 bases, with 7 bases remaining between them. Germline CDR1 is SGHNT and CDR2 is YYREEE (reference sequence).